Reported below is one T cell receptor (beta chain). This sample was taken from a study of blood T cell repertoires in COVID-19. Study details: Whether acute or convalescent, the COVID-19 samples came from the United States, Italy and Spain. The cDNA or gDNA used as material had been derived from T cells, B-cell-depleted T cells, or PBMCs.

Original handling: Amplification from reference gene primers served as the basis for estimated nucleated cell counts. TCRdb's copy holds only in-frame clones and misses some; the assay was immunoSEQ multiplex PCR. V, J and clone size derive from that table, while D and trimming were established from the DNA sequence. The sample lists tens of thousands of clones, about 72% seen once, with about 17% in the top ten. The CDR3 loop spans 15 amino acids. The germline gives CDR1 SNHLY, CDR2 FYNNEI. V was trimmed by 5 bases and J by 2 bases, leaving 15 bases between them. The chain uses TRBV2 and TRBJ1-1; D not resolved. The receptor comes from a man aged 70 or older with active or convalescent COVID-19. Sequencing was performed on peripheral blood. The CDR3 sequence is CASSKGGLINTEAFF. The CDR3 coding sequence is TGTGCCAGCAGTAAAGGAGGACTGATTAACACTGAAGCTTTCTTT.